These 24 T cell receptor beta chains originate from one sample sequenced in a study of blood T cell repertoires in COVID-19. Method: immunoSEQ multiplex PCR; TCRdb's copy keeps in-frame clones and lacks some. This table has 150,000 to 200,000 clones, 75% to 80% appearing once. The specimen was peripheral blood. The receptor set was obtained from a woman in her 70s with acute or convalescent COVID-19.

This sequence joins TRBV19 and TRBJ2-3; maybe TRBD2 (6 bases). The CDR3 length is 16 residues. Germline CDR1 reads LNHDA; CDR2 reads SQIVND (reference sequence). With 4 bases removed from V and 0 bases from J, the gap between germline ends came to 14 bases. The CDR3 region has the DNA TGTGCCAGTAGTAAGACGGCGGGACCGAGCACAGATACGCAGTATTTT. It specifies CASSKTAGPSTDTQYF.

The DNA of the CDR3 is TGTGCCACCAGCTTCGGACAGAGTAATGAAAAACTGTTTTTT. It codes for CATSFGQSNEKLFF. V is TRBV15 and J is TRBJ1-4; D might be TRBD1 (6 bases). This CDR3 has 14 residues. The V gene lost 5 bases and the J gene lost 4 bases, with 11 bases spanning the gap. Looked up from germline, CDR1 is LNHNV and CDR2 is YYDKDF (reference sequence).

The V gene is TRBV29-1, the J gene TRBJ1-1; D remains ambiguous. Germline CDR1 SQVTM, CDR2 ANQGSEA. The CDR3 has 11 amino acids. The V gene lost 4 bases and the J gene lost 3 bases, with 6 bases spanning the gap. The CDR3 nucleotides are TGCAGCGTTGCCGGGGACACTGAAGCTTTCTTT. The encoded protein is CSVAGDTEAFF.

The chain employs TRBV3-1 (or the pseudogene TRBV3-2) and TRBJ2-7; a possible D gene is TRBD1 (5 bases). CDR1 is LGHDT, CDR2 YNNKEL, per germline (reference sequence). Trimming removed 1 base at V and 7 bases at J, with 8 bases between. The CDR3 has 12 amino acids. In DNA, the CDR3 is TGTGCCAGCAGCCAAGGGACATATGAGCAGTACTTC. Its translation: CASSQGTYEQYF.

This chain joins TRBV6-1 and TRBJ2-7; D might be TRBD1 (6 bases). This CDR3 contains 16 residues. The V gene's germline CDR1 is MNHNS and CDR2 SASEGT. Trimming shortened V by 1 base and J by 3 bases, and 16 bases separated the two germline ends. The chain's CDR3 is CASSEVTKGDFYEQYF. In DNA, the CDR3 is TGTGCCAGCAGTGAAGTAACTAAGGGGGATTTCTACGAGCAGTACTTC.

V gene TRBV6-1 combines with J gene TRBJ2-1; a weak D match, TRBD2 (5 bases). Germline V gives CDR1 MNHNS, CDR2 SASEGT. The CDR3 length is 16 residues. The V gene lost 3 bases and the J gene lost 5 bases, with 17 bases spanning the gap. The CDR3 nucleotides are TGTGCCAGCAGTGAGAGGGCCGGCGAATTTAACAATGAGCAGTTCTTC. Its protein is CASSERAGEFNNEQFF.

V gene TRBV27 combines with J gene TRBJ2-5, with D perhaps TRBD2 (7 bases). Trimming stripped 5 bases from V and 5 bases from J, with 27 bases between. The CDR3 loop spans 18 amino acids. Germline-derived CDR1 and CDR2 are MNHEY and SMNVEV (reference sequence). CDR3 protein: CASSPIGRRGAGVETQYF. CDR3 nucleotide sequence: TGTGCCAGCAGTCCGATCGGGAGGAGGGGGGCGGGAGTGGAGACCCAGTACTTC.

This chain's CDR3 is CASSLLAGGATNEKLFF. CDR3 nucleotides: TGTGCCAGCAGCCTCCTAGCGGGGGGTGCAACTAATGAAAAACTGTTTTTT. The chain carries TRBV3-1 (or the pseudogene TRBV3-2) and TRBJ1-4, with D possibly matching TRBD1 (5 bases). The CDR3 contains 17 residues. Germline V gene sequence: CDR1 LGHDT, CDR2 YNNKEL (reference sequence). V was cut by 4 bases and J by 0 bases, with 15 bases left in between.

In DNA, the CDR3 is TGTGCCAGCAAGCAGACAGGCTCTTTCTTCTACGAGCAGTACTTC. It translates to CASKQTGSFFYEQYF. The V gene is TRBV6-5, the J gene TRBJ2-7; TRBD1 might be the D (6 bases). Trimming left V 7 bases short and J 3 bases short, with 19 bases between. Per the germline V gene, CDR1 is MNHEY and CDR2 is SVGAGI. The CDR3 loop spans 15 amino acids.

The chain carries TRBV27 and TRBJ2-1; TRBD1 agrees at 10 bases. The CDR3 has 15 amino acids. J gave up 6 bases and V 5 bases, and 7 bases lay outside the gene matches. CDR1 is MNHEY and CDR2 is SMNVEV in the germline V gene (reference sequence). CDR3 sequence reads: CASSRPGTGVNEQFF. CDR3 DNA: TGTGCCAGCAGTAGACCGGGGACAGGGGTCAATGAGCAGTTCTTC.

The chain employs TRBV29-1 and TRBJ2-1; possibly TRBD2 for D (6 bases). Germline values: CDR1 SQVTM, CDR2 ANQGSEA. There are 14 residues in the CDR3. V was clipped by 6 bases and J by 7 bases, with 19 bases between them. CDR3 bases: TGCAGCGTGTACCGGGACGGGGGAAAGAATGAGCAGTTCTTC. Its translation: CSVYRDGGKNEQFF.

This clone is a singleton in its sample. This chain links TRBV7-9 with TRBJ1-2; possibly TRBD1 for D (5 bases). The V gene lost 0 bases and the J gene lost 6 bases, with 17 bases spanning the gap. The germline gives CDR1 SEHNR, CDR2 FQNEAQ (reference sequence). The length of the CDR3 is 16 residues. This chain's CDR3 is CASSLAPLGHSDGYTF. The DNA for the CDR3 is TGTGCCAGCAGCTTAGCCCCCCTTGGACATTCCGATGGCTACACCTTC.

The genes are TRBV29-1 and TRBJ2-2, with 10 nucleotides matching TRBD2. This CDR3 is built from 15 residues. V shed 6 bases, J shed 1 base, and the junction held 5 bases outside the gene matches. Germline CDR1 reads SQVTM; CDR2 reads ANQGSEA. The CDR3 DNA reads TGCAGCGTCATGAGGACTAGCGGGAACACCGGGGAGCTGTTTTTT. Encoded protein: CSVMRTSGNTGELFF.

The rearrangement joins TRBV19 to TRBJ2-2; 10 bases are a match to TRBD2. The germline gives CDR1 LNHDA, CDR2 SQIVND (reference sequence). The V segment lost 4 bases and the J segment 1 base; nucleotides outside the gene matches: 3. The CDR3 spans 16 residues. This CDR3 is CASSTRLAGNTGELFF. In DNA, the CDR3 is TGTGCCAGTAGTACAAGACTAGCGGGGAACACCGGGGAGCTGTTTTTT.

This clone was seen just once. The chain couples TRBV6-5 to TRBJ2-3; weak D call: TRBD2 (6 bases). Trimming left V 8 bases short and J 1 base short, with 10 bases between. Germline-derived CDR1 and CDR2 are MNHEY and SVGAGI. CDR3 length equals 13 residues. The CDR3 bases are TGTGCCAGCCGGGAGTCGGGCACAGATACGCAGTATTTT. Protein: CASRESGTDTQYF.

The chain's CDR3 is CASSSHSSGGYTF. The DNA for the CDR3 is TGTGCCAGCAGTTCCCACTCCTCGGGAGGCTACACCTTC. The chain employs TRBV6-5 and TRBJ1-2; D gene ambiguous. Germline CDR1 MNHEY, CDR2 SVGAGI. CDR3 length: 13 residues. The germline V and J ends were trimmed by 4 bases and 8 bases, with 14 bases remaining between them.

In its sample, this clone was seen a few times. The chain recombines TRBV2 with TRBJ1-2; 7 bases line up with TRBD1. V lost 4 bases and J lost 4; bases outside the gene matches: 9. The CDR3 totals 15 residues. Looked up from germline, CDR1 is SNHLY and CDR2 is FYNNEI. CDR3 DNA sequence: TGTGCCAGCAGTGGGGGGGACAGCCGGCGCTATGGCTACACCTTC. Its protein is CASSGGDSRRYGYTF.

The genes are TRBV3-1 (or the pseudogene TRBV3-2) and TRBJ2-7, with 8 nucleotides matching TRBD1. CDR3 size: 16 residues. Per germline, CDR1 LGHDT and CDR2 YNNKEL (reference sequence). V shed 3 bases and J 7 bases; nucleotides not matched to a gene: 14. The CDR3 is CASSHRDRPGRGEQYF. Here the CDR3 DNA reads TGTGCCAGCAGCCACCGGGACAGGCCAGGAAGAGGGGAGCAGTACTTC.

V usage is TRBV21-1 and J usage is TRBJ1-1; TRBD1, as called in the table, went unchecked against the DNA. TRBV21-1 is flagged as a pseudogene. This CDR3 comprises 18 residues. CDR3 nucleotide sequence: TGTGCCAGCAGGCCTCGTTGGGACAGGGGGCGCAATTACACTGAAGCTTTCTTT. It is translated as CASRPRWDRGRNYTEAFF.

V and J are TRBV18 and TRBJ2-7, with D possibly TRBD1 on 6 matching bases. The V gene's germline CDR1 is KGHSH and CDR2 LQKENI. Deletions cut 5 bases from V and 4 bases from J, with 15 bases between. This CDR3 contains 14 residues. Here the CDR3 DNA reads TGTGCCAGCTCAGAGGCACAGGGAAGTTACGAGCAGTACTTC. Encoded protein: CASSEAQGSYEQYF.

The J gene is TRBJ2-1, the V gene TRBV5-5; 8 bases map to TRBD2. The CDR3 length is 17 residues. Germline values: CDR1 SGHKS, CDR2 YYEKEE (reference sequence). V shed 0 bases and J 6 bases; nucleotides not matched to a gene: 11. The CDR3: CASSLGNSGAEGNEQFF. CDR3 coding DNA: TGTGCCAGCAGCTTGGGGAATAGCGGGGCAGAGGGCAATGAGCAGTTCTTC.

This chain connects TRBV7-9 to TRBJ1-1; D is unclear. Trimming cost V 2 bases and J 8 bases, with 15 bases left between them. Germline CDR1 and CDR2: SEHNR and FQNEAQ (reference sequence). The length of the CDR3 is 14 residues. The CDR3 DNA sequence: TGTGCCAGCAGCTTATCAAGTCGGGGAACGGAAGCTTTCTTT. It yields the protein CASSLSSRGTEAFF.

The chain uses TRBV5-1 and TRBJ2-1; maybe TRBD1 (5 bases). CDR1 and CDR2 (germline): SGHRS, YFSETQ. With 0 bases removed from V and 8 bases from J, the gap between germline ends came to 12 bases. The length of the CDR3 is 14 residues. This CDR3 reads CASSLVAGIDEQFF. The CDR3 coding sequence is TGCGCCAGCAGCTTGGTGGCAGGGATTGATGAGCAGTTCTTC. Full variable domain (missing parts from reference TRBV5-1 and TRBJ2-1): KAGVTQTPRYLIKTRGQQVTLSCSPISGHRSVSWYQQTPGQGLQFLFEYFSETQRNKGNFPGRFSGRQFSNSRSEMNVSTLELGDSALYLCASSLVAGIDEQFFGPGTRLTVL.

This chain joins TRBV3-1 (or the pseudogene TRBV3-2) and TRBJ2-1; 14 nucleotides line up with TRBD2. The CDR3 is made up of 19 amino acids. The ends lost 3 bases at V and 1 base at J; junction bases unmatched: 8. CDR1 is LGHDT, CDR2 YNNKEL, per germline (reference sequence). The CDR3 loop is CASSHLGTSGSFSYNEQFF. CDR3 in DNA: TGTGCCAGCAGCCATTTAGGGACTAGCGGGAGTTTTTCCTACAATGAGCAGTTCTTC.